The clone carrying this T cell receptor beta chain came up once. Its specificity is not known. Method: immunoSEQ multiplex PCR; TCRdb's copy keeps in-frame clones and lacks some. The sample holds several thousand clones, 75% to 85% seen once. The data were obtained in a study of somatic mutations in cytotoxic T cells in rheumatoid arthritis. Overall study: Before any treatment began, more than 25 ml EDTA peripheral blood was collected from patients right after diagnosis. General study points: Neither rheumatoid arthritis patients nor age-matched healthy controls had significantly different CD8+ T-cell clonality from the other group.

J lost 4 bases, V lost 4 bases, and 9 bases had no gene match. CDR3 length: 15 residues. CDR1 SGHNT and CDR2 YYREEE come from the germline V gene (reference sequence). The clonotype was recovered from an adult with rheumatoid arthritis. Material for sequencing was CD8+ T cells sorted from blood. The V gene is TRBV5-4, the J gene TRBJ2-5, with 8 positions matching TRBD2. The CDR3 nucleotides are TGTGCCAGCAGCAATCCGACTAGCGAGGGAGAGACCCAGTACTTC. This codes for CASSNPTSEGETQYF.